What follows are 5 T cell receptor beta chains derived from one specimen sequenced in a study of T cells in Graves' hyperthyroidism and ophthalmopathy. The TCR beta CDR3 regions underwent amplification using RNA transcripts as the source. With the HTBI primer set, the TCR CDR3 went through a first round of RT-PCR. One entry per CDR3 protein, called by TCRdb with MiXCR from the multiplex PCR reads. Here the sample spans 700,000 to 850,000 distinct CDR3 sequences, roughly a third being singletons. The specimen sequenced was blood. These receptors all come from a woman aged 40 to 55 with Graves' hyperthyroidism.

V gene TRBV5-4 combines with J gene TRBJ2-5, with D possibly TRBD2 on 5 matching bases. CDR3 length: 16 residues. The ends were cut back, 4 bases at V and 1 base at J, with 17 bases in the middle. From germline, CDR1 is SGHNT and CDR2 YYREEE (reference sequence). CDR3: CASSQAAEAPQETQYF. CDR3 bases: TGTGCCAGCAGCCAAGCTGCGGAGGCCCCCCAAGAGACCCAGTACTTC. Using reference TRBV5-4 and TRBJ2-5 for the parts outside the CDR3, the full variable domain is ETGVTQSPTHLIKTRGQQVTLRCSSQSGHNTVSWYQQALGQGPQFIFQYYREEENGRGNFPPRFSGLQFPNYSSELNVNALELDDSALYLCASSQAAEAPQETQYFGPGTRLLVL.

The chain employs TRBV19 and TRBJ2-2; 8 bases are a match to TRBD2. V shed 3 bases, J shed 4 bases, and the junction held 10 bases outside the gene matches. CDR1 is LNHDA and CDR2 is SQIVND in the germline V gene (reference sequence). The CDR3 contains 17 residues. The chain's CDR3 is CASSMALGAGATGELFF. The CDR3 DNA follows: TGTGCCAGTAGTATGGCCTTGGGAGCGGGGGCCACCGGGGAGCTGTTTTTT.

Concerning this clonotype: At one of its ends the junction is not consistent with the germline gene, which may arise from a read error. The chain's CDR3 is CASSLVLPGGLRVGLHEQYF. CDR3 in DNA: TGTGCCAGCAGCTTAGTTTTACCAGGGGGCTTGCGTGTGGGCCTCCACGAGCAGTACTTC. The chain recombines TRBV4-1 with TRBJ2-7, with 8 bases that match TRBD1. The V gene's germline CDR1 is MGHRA and CDR2 YSYEKL. This CDR3 has 20 residues.

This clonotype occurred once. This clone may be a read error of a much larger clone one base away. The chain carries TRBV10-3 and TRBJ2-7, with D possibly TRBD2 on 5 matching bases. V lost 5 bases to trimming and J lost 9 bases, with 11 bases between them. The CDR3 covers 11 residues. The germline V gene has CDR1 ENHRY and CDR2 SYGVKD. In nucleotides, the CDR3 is TGTGCCATCAGTTATGAACTAGTGCAGTACTTC. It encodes CAISYELVQYF.

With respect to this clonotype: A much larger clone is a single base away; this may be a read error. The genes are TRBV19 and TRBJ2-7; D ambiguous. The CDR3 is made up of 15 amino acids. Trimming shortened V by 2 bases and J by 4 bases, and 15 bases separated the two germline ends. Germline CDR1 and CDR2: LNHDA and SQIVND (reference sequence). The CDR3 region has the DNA TGTGCCAGTAGTATATCTGCGGCAGAGTCTTACGAGCAGTACTTC. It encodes CASSISAAESYEQYF. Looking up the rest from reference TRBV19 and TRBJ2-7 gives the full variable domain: DGGITQSPKYLFRKEGQNVTLSCEQNLNHDAMYWYRQDPGQGLRLIYYSQIVNDFQKGDIAEGYSVSREKKESFPLTVTSAQKNPTAFYLCASSISAAESYEQYFGPGTRLTVT.